The present entry profiles one T cell receptor (beta chain) with its context. The antigen is unknown. The whole isolated RNA underwent reverse transcription, so sequencing captured expressed TCRB transcripts. Using immunoSEQ multiplex PCR, the repertoire was profiled, and TCRdb retains in-frame clones only, with some absent. The sample yields 250,000 to 350,000 clones, over 11% seen once. The data are from a study of beta chain features in type 1 diabetes. Study-level findings and limits: A potential influence of HLA type upon TCRB rearrangement remained unresolved herein. TCRB CDR3 length was moderately but significantly reduced in all four CD4+ subsets of Type 1 diabetes patients. A cDNA-based sequencing approach could over-represent cells with high TCR expression.

CDR1 LGHNA and CDR2 YNFKEQ come from the germline V gene. V was cut by 0 bases and J by 7 bases, with 13 bases left in between. CDR3 length equals 15 residues. The sequence derives from a man aged 25 to 40 with type 1 diabetes. V is TRBV4-2 and J is TRBJ2-1; D is perhaps TRBD1 (7 bases). Sequences were obtained from naive CD4+ T cells from blood. The CDR3 loop reads CASSQEVTGRNEQFF. The CDR3 DNA follows: TGTGCCAGCAGCCAAGAGGTGACAGGGAGGAATGAGCAGTTCTTC.